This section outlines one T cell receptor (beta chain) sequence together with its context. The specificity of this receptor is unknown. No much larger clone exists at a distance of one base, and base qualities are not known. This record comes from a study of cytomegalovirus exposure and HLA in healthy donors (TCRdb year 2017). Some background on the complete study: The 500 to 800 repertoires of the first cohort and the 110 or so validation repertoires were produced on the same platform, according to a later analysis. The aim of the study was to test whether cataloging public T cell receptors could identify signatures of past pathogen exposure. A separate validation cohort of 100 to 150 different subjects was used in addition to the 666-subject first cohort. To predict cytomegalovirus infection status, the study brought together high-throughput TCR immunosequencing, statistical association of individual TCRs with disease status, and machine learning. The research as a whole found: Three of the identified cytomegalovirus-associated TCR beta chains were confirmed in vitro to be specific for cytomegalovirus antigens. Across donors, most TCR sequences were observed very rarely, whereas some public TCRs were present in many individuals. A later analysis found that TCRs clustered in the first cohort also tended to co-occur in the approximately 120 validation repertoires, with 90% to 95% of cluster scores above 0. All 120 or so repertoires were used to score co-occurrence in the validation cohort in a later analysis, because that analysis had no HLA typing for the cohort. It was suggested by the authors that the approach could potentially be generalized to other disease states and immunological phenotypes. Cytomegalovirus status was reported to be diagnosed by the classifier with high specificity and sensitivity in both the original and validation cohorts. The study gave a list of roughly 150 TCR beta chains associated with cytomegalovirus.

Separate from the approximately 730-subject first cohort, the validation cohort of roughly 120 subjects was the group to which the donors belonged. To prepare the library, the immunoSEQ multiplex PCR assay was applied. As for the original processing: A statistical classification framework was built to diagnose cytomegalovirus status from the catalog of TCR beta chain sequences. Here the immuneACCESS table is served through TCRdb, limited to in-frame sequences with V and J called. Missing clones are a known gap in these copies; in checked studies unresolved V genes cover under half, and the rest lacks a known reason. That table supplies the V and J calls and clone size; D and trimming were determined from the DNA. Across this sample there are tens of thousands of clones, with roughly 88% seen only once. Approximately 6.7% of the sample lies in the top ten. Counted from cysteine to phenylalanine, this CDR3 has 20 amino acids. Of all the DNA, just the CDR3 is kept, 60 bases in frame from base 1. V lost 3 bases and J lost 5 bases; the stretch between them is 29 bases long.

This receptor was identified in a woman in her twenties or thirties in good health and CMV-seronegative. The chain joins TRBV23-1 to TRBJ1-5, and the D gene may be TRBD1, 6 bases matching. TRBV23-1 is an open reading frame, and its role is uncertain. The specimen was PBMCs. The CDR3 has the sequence CASSHPALKQGEDWDQPQHF. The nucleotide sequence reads TGCGCCAGCAGTCACCCTGCCTTGAAACAGGGTGAGGATTGGGATCAGCCCCAGCATTTT.